These T cell receptor beta chains were read from a single sample in a study of blood T cell repertoires in COVID-19. The assay was immunoSEQ multiplex PCR, and TCRdb's table has in-frame clones only and misses some. The sample lists about 130,000 clones, roughly 86% occurring once. Material for sequencing was peripheral blood. These receptors were taken from a woman between 65 and 79 years old with COVID-19, enrolled during active disease. The CDR3 runs from the conserved cysteine through the conserved F or W. Clone size, where shown, is once, few, many, or a class for clones that have expanded.

v_call	j_call	clone_size	cdr3_aa
TRBV19	TRBJ2-2	NA	CASSIHQGTGELFF
TRBV28	TRBJ2-3	NA	CASTPPDRGQGDTQYF
TRBV4-2	TRBJ1-1	NA	CASSQTGDGTEAFF
TRBV12-3/TRBV12-4	TRBJ2-1	NA	CASSLGQGFEQFF
TRBV2	TRBJ1-5	NA	CASSPVNQPQHF
TRBV3-1/TRBV3-2	TRBJ2-2	NA	CASSRSFRKAGELFF
TRBV7-2	TRBJ2-1	NA	CASSLGSGGAYNEQFF
TRBV18	TRBJ1-5	NA	CASSGAADQPQHF
TRBV6-5	TRBJ1-2	NA	CASSYSMGHGYTF
TRBV7-3	TRBJ1-1	NA	CASSFGQDTEAFF
TRBV3-1/TRBV3-2	TRBJ1-2	NA	CASSPESLTNYGYTF
TRBV5-1	TRBJ2-2	once	CASSSPDGGSNTGELFF
TRBV7-8	TRBJ2-1	NA	CASSLGQGSYNEQFF
TRBV19	TRBJ1-1	once	CASSSRTGEKGFF
TRBV11-2	TRBJ2-3	NA	CASSSGDTQYF
TRBV7-6	TRBJ1-5	NA	CASSLLVGQPQHF
TRBV5-1	TRBJ2-5	NA	CASRERGGSEETQYF
TRBV3-1/TRBV3-2	TRBJ1-4	NA	CASSQAGGKEKLFF
TRBV5-5	TRBJ1-4	NA	CASSRDSTNEKLFF
TRBV7-2	TRBJ2-5	NA	CASSSQPAGGQETQYF
TRBV19	TRBJ2-1	once	CASRSGTSDDNEQFF
TRBV2	TRBJ2-1	NA	CASSDAIVSELYEQFF
TRBV13	TRBJ2-7	NA	CASQRGRTYEQYF
TRBV19	TRBJ1-5	NA	CATRTAHSNQPQHF
TRBV6-5	TRBJ1-2	NA	CASSLDTSYGYTF
TRBV5-6	TRBJ1-1	NA	CASSLWQGAAEAFF
TRBV7-2	TRBJ1-1	NA	CASSFSRSTEAFF
TRBV3-1/TRBV3-2	TRBJ2-1	NA	CASSDLLAEQFF
TRBV19	TRBJ1-5	NA	CASRQGPSFSNQPQHF
TRBV30	TRBJ2-7	NA	CAWSVGGSYEQYF
TRBV18	TRBJ1-2	NA	CASSPVISEAYGYTF
TRBV5-1	TRBJ2-7	NA	CASSFGAGSYEQYF
TRBV7-6	TRBJ2-5	NA	CASSRDQGSEETQYF
TRBV9	TRBJ2-5	NA	CASSVGTNPETQYF
TRBV27	TRBJ2-4	NA	CASSNSGGLAKNIQYF
TRBV19	TRBJ1-5	few	CASRVQQGSGNQPQHF
TRBV19	TRBJ1-1	once	CATLGPGTEAFF
TRBV9	TRBJ2-3	NA	CASSVGAGTSGAVDTQYF
TRBV9	TRBJ2-5	NA	CASNRLAGGIKETQYF
TRBV9	TRBJ2-1	NA	CASSARLAGYNEQFF
TRBV3-1/TRBV3-2	TRBJ1-4	NA	CASSQEAGSGEKLFF
TRBV7-2	TRBJ1-2	once	CASTFQGQHGYTF
TRBV28	TRBJ2-7	NA	CASSPQGSPHYEQYF